The 6 T cell receptor beta chains reported below all come from one sample, sequenced in a study of cytomegalovirus exposure and HLA in healthy donors. The primer mix had 60 Vbeta and 13 Jbeta primers. Data came from immunoSEQ multiplex PCR; TCRdb stores just in-frame clones and leaves some out. The profile covers roughly 180,000 clones, with around four fifths appearing a single time and about 12% taken by the ten largest. The source material was PBMCs. The source of these receptors is a woman between 45 and 65 years old in good health and CMV-seropositive.

The chain is built from TRBV6-5 and TRBJ2-7; D ambiguous. Deletions cut 6 bases from V and 5 bases from J, with 8 bases between. This CDR3 is built from 11 residues. Germline-derived CDR1 and CDR2 are MNHEY and SVGAGI. CDR3 sequence (DNA): TGTGCCAGCAGCCGACTGGACGAGCAGTACTTC. It codes for CASSRLDEQYF.

The chain is built from TRBV5-5 and TRBJ2-7, with 9 bases identical to TRBD1. Germline V lookup: CDR1 SGHKS, CDR2 YYEKEE (reference sequence). J was trimmed by 7 bases and V by 4 bases; bases with no gene match: 24. The CDR3 consists of 19 residues. The CDR3 coding sequence is TGTGCCAGCAGCGCGCATCCCGGGACAGGGAGGGGGCCTTTAGGAGAGCAGTACTTC. Its protein product is CASSAHPGTGRGPLGEQYF.

The chain is built from TRBV7-9 and TRBJ1-2, with unresolved D. This CDR3 region has 13 residues. The V and J ends lost 5 bases and 6 bases respectively, with 13 bases between them. Germline-derived CDR1 and CDR2 are SEHNR and FQNEAQ (reference sequence). As DNA, the CDR3 is TGTGCCAGCAGCCGCGGGGTTAATGATGGCTACACCTTC. This gives the protein CASSRGVNDGYTF. Full variable domain (rest looked up from reference TRBV7-9 and TRBJ1-2): DTGVSQNPRHKITKRGQNVTFRCDPISEHNRLYWYRQTLGQGPEFLTYFQNEAQLEKSRLLSDRFSAERPKGSFSTLEIQRTEQGDSAMYLCASSRGVNDGYTFGSGTRLTVV.

The rearrangement links TRBV27 to TRBJ2-7; D might be TRBD2 (6 bases). This CDR3 has 16 amino acids. V gave up 3 bases and J gave up 2 bases, with 17 bases separating them. The germline V gene encodes CDR1 MNHEY and CDR2 SMNVEV (reference sequence). The CDR3, as DNA: TGTGCCAGCAGTTTCAGTGGCGGGGAAGTTCCCTACGAGCAGTACTTC. Residues: CASSFSGGEVPYEQYF.

V and J are TRBV5-8 and TRBJ2-5, with 8 nucleotides matching TRBD2. The CDR3 covers 17 residues. Unmatched junction bases numbered 12, after V lost 2 bases and J lost 3 bases. Per germline, CDR1 SGHTS and CDR2 YDEGEE. For the CDR3, the DNA is TGTGCCAGCAGCTTTGGACGTCTAGCGGGCTCAAAAGAGACCCAGTACTTC. It is translated as CASSFGRLAGSKETQYF.

V gene TRBV5-1 combines with J gene TRBJ2-1; 7 positions agree with TRBD2. Looked up from germline, CDR1 is SGHRS and CDR2 is YFSETQ. The CDR3 runs 16 residues. Unmatched junction bases numbered 5, after V lost 2 bases and J lost 0 bases. The CDR3 sequence: CASSLIGGSSYNEQFF. The DNA of the CDR3 is TGCGCCAGCAGCTTAATCGGCGGGAGCTCCTACAATGAGCAGTTCTTC.